The present T cell receptor (beta chain) was sequenced within a study of human T cells and chemical hapten exposure. In TCRdb, the RACE reads were re-called with MiXCR into one record per CDR3 protein. The table includes roughly 150,000 distinct CDR3 sequences, roughly 25% detected once. Per germline, CDR1 DFQATT and CDR2 SNEGSKA (reference sequence). This CDR3 is 15 amino acids long. V shed 3 bases and J shed 5 bases, with 19 bases lying between them. The time point is: patch test 3, about 24 weeks after DPC sensitization. The treatment here: therapeutic diphenylcyclopropenone sensitization with weekly scalp DPC.

The chain uses TRBV20-1 and TRBJ1-1, with D maybe TRBD1 (5 bases). The receptor comes from a woman aged 18 to 35 with alopecia areata. Some clones in this sample may be carry-over from other donors' samples. Sequencing was performed on whole blood, taken in connection with sensitization to the hapten diphenylcyclopropenone (DPC). The CDR3 sequence: CSARGDRGLRTEAFF. The CDR3 nucleotides read TGCAGTGCTAGGGGGGATCGGGGCTTGAGAACTGAAGCTTTCTTT.